Listed below are T cell receptor beta chains from one sample, sequenced in a study of Ad26.COV2.S vaccination and SARS-CoV-2 variants. Libraries were prepared by immunoSEQ multiplex PCR; TCRdb keeps only in-frame clonotypes and omits some of them. The repertoire consists of 440,000 or so clones, with about 90% occurring once and the leading ten covering about 4.5%. Sequencing was performed on peripheral blood, taken in a trial of Ad26.COV2.S vaccine versus placebo. The source of these receptors is a person aged 18-60 years who received the Ad26.COV2.S COVID-19 vaccine or a placebo. Each CDR3 is given with its conserved first and last residue. A D gene is named only where the DNA matches it firmly. Only part of the rows carry a size: once, few, many, or a class if the clone is expanded.

j_gene | d_gene | abundance | v_gene | CDR3nt | CDR3aa
TRBJ1-2 | - | - | TRBV18 | TGTGCCAGCTCACCACGAGGGGAGGAGGATGGCTACACCTTC | CASSPRGEEDGYTF
TRBJ1-1 | TRBD1 | - | TRBV11-2 | TGTGCCAGCAGCACCCGACAGGGTACAAACACTGAAGCTTTCTTT | CASSTRQGTNTEAFF
TRBJ2-7 | TRBD1 | - | TRBV7-6 | TGTGCCAGCAGCCGGGTGGGAGACAGGGAGAACTACGAGCAGTACTTC | CASSRVGDRENYEQYF
TRBJ1-3 | TRBD1 | - | TRBV11-2 | TGTGCCAGCAGCTTAGCCCCAGGGGGACCTGGAAACACCATATATTTT | CASSLAPGGPGNTIYF
TRBJ1-5 | TRBD1 | once | TRBV6-1 | TGTGCCAGCAGTGAAAGGGGACAGGGAAATCAGCCCCAGCATTTT | CASSERGQGNQPQHF
TRBJ2-7 | - | - | TRBV19 | TGTGCCAGTAGTATAGTAGGAGGGGTCCTCTCCTACGAGCAGTACTTC | CASSIVGGVLSYEQYF
TRBJ2-7 | TRBD1 | - | TRBV7-9 | TGTGCCAGCAGCGCCGGGACAGGGGGCGTTACTACCTACGAGCAGTACTTC | CASSAGTGGVTTYEQYF
TRBJ1-5 | - | - | TRBV24-1 | TGTGCCACCAGTGATTTGGATCTATTAGGGTCAGATCAGCCCCAGCATTTT | CATSDLDLLGSDQPQHF
TRBJ1-5 | - | - | TRBV28 | TGTGCCAGCAGTTTCCGGGGGGCGAACCAGCCCCAGCATTTT | CASSFRGANQPQHF
TRBJ1-2 | - | - | TRBV28 | TGTGCCAGCAGTTTAAGATCCGGGGGCGCTTTTTGGAGCTATGGCTACACCTTC | CASSLRSGGAFWSYGYTF
TRBJ2-7 | - | - | TRBV7-8 | TGTGCCAGCAGCTTACGCCGCGCGGGGACTTTCTACGAGCAGTACTTC | CASSLRRAGTFYEQYF
TRBJ1-5 | - | - | TRBV5-4 | TGTGCCAGCAGCTCGGGTGGGAATAGCAATCAGCCCCAGCATTTT | CASSSGGNSNQPQHF
TRBJ1-5 | - | - | TRBV19 | TGTGCCAGTAGTATTCGGGGCCCCTCAGGCCAGCCCCAGCATTTT | CASSIRGPSGQPQHF
TRBJ2-5 | - | - | TRBV28 | TGTGCCAGCAGCCAGGGGACTACAGAGACCCAGTACTTC | CASSQGTTETQYF
TRBJ2-1 | - | - | TRBV7-6 | TGTGCCAGCAGCTTAGAGGGCAGGGGAGGGAGTGAGCAGTTCTTC | CASSLEGRGGSEQFF
TRBJ2-5 | TRBD1 | - | TRBV28 | TGTGCCAGCAGTTCCTCAGGGGGAAGAGAGACCCAGTACTTC | CASSSSGGRETQYF